This T cell receptor (beta chain) was obtained from a study of beta chain features in type 1 diabetes listed by TCRdb under 2018. Background for the entire study: Patients and healthy donors did not differ in mean age, gender distribution, total cell number or subset yield. Whereas all 30 or so donors provided naive and central memory subsets, regulatory and stem cell-like memory subsets were isolated from just 8 patients and about 8 healthy donors. Across all samples, approximately 98,000,000 sorted cells were examined, and cell number per subset correlated strongly with RNA yield. The study compared the TCRB repertoires of sorted circulating CD4+ T cell subsets in recently diagnosed type 1 diabetes patients with those in matched healthy donors. What the authors observed across the whole study: Shorter templates might be favored by PCR, yet because patient and control samples were amplified and corrected together, any such skew would affect both groups equally. Patients with type 1 diabetes made fewer insertions and deleted more nucleotides at VDJ recombination sites, implying thymic rearrangement abnormalities. Sequencing cDNA rather than genomic DNA could over-represent highly expressing activated cells, although activation and CD3 levels did not differ between groups. A moderate but significant shortening of TCRB CDR3 length was observed in type 1 diabetes patients in all four CD4+ subsets. Naive, central memory and regulatory TCRB repertoires appeared to be more alike among patients than among healthy donors. Because the HLA sub-analyses included only small numbers of individuals, any influence of HLA type on TCRB rearrangement was left unresolved.

All of the isolated RNA was reverse transcribed with the High Capacity cDNA Reverse Transcription Kit, so expressed TCRB transcripts were sequenced. Deep immunoSEQ sequencing was applied to naive, central memory and regulatory T cell samples, giving an average of around 3.4 million total reads per sample. Sorted cells were lysed in RLT buffer, and RNA was extracted using DNase-treated RNeasy Micro or Mini kits according to cell number. To prevent cross-contamination, every cell subset was processed on its own, while patient and healthy donor samples were processed together. TCRB sequences were amplified from cDNA with the immunoSEQ multiplex PCR, producing 87-bp fragments spanning the CDR3 region. Sequencing of the amplicons was performed on the Illumina HiSeq platform. Per the original workflow: Synthetic template baselines were used to correct PCR bias computationally, reads within Hamming distance 2 were collapsed, and singletons that could not be merged were discarded. Reads were aligned to IMGT to assign V, D and J genes, CDR3 length, and insertions or deletions at six rearrangement sites. Within each subset, clonotype counts were normalized to sorted cell number, and only after that were true diversity and Gini coefficients computed with the tcR R package. The overlap coefficient, calculated on TCRB nucleotide sequences, was used to measure repertoire sharing. As a proxy for the pre-selection repertoire, out-of-frame TCRB sequences from naive cells were analyzed. TCRdb stores this immuneACCESS table with in-frame sequences only. Part of the clones is absent; in the studies checked, under half of the shortfall reflects unresolved V genes, and no reason is known for the rest. That table is the source of V, J and clone size, and D and trimming were worked out from the DNA. The sample includes 680,000 or so clones, with under 15% observed a single time. The top ten constitute 0.02% to 0.025% of the sample.

The CDR3, cysteine through phenylalanine, is 15 amino acids long. Solely the CDR3 DNA is kept, with 45 bases framed from the first base. The germline V gene gives CDR1 as MNHEY and CDR2 as SVGAGI. Trimming removed 5 bases from V and 0 bases from J, leaving 11 bases between the germline ends. Concerning this clone itself: Its recognized antigen is unknown. No qualities accompany the bases; no much larger clone lies one base away.

Each donor gave one peripheral blood draw, averaging approximately 120 mL, which was collected into heparinised tubes. Using a panel that included CD45RO, CCR7, CD25, CD127, CD95 and CD27, naive, central memory, regulatory and stem cell-like memory CD4+ T cells were sorted on a BD FACSAria II. A purity above 98% was achieved for all sorted populations. PBMCs were separated immediately by Lymphoprep density gradient centrifugation and were stained directly, without being cultured. Samples were stained and sorted in pairs, with one healthy donor and one patient per experiment, so that batch effects were minimized.

This clonotype was obtained from a man aged 18 to 29 with type 1 diabetes. Sequencing input: naive CD4+ T cells from blood. This specimen's cell subset or site label, per the study, means: true naive CD4+ T cells. The chain links TRBV6-5 with TRBJ2-4, with the D gene not confidently named. CDR3 loop: CASSKEGLAKNIQYF. The sequenced DNA is TGTGCCAGCAGTAAGGAAGGGCTAGCCAAAAACATTCAGTACTTC.